This T cell receptor (beta chain) stems from a study of blood T cell repertoires in COVID-19. Study background: The United States, Italy and Spain provided the acute and convalescent COVID-19 samples. In each case, the material was cDNA or gDNA derived from T cells, B-cell-depleted T cells, or PBMCs.

This CDR3 has 16 amino acids. The V and J ends lost 2 bases and 4 bases respectively, with 15 bases between them. CDR1 SGHTA and CDR2 FQGNSA come from the germline V gene. In the original workflow: It was from reference gene primer amplification that nucleated cell counts were estimated. TCRdb keeps only in-frame clones here, not all; method: immunoSEQ multiplex PCR. V and J calls and clone size are those listed in that table; D and trimming were worked out from the DNA. Counted here are around 500,000 clones, approximately 85% occurring once; the ten biggest clones make up about 3%. Source material: peripheral blood. This sequence originates from a human donor in a cohort sampled during active COVID-19. V is TRBV7-2 and J is TRBJ1-3; D may be TRBD1 (5 bases). The CDR3 sequence is CASSLYSGVTGNTIYF. The CDR3 region has the DNA TGTGCCAGCAGCTTATATTCGGGGGTAACGGGAAACACCATATATTTT.